This T cell receptor beta chain comes out of a study of shared clonotypes between healthy human individuals. Overall study findings and caveats: Rarefaction curves obtained for sorted subsets showed sequencing incomplete despite large depth. With a handful of donors compared, 5% to 5.5% of naive CD4 clonotypes were shared.

This clone was counted once. Its antigen remains unknown. In the source study's methods: As immunoSEQ supplied junction-only sequences (without quality scores), filtering differed. Clones were read by immunoSEQ multiplex PCR, and TCRdb kept only the in-frame ones, dropping some. V and J calls and clone size are given by that table; D and trimming were obtained from the DNA. The sample has 2 million to 2.5 million clones, roughly 90% seen once. Germline values: CDR1 LGHNA, CDR2 YNFKEQ. CDR3 length equals 14 residues. V was shortened by 1 base and J by 0 bases, with 6 bases between the two germline ends. Recent vaccinations or acute infections were absent in the healthy HIV-negative adult donors.

This chain joins TRBV4-2 and TRBJ1-1, with unresolved D. Input material: naive CD4+ T cells from PBMCs. Specified subset: CD45RA+ positively selected. The clonotype comes from a man younger than 35 in good health. Some clones in this sample may be carry-over from other donors' samples. For the CDR3, the DNA is TGTGCCAGCAGCCAAGCCAGGATGAACACTGAAGCTTTCTTT. This codes for CASSQARMNTEAFF.